Below are 13 T cell receptor beta chains sequenced from a single sample in a study of blood T cell repertoires in COVID-19. Generated by immunoSEQ multiplex PCR, the TCRdb table keeps only in-frame clones and is missing some. The sample has almost 250,000 clones, 75% to 90% seen once. Sequenced input: PBMCs or T cells enriched from blood (not recorded which). The receptors were gathered from a woman in her twenties or thirties who had recovered from COVID-19.

This clone has only a few counts. The CDR3 loop is CASSPRDRVSGANVLTF. Written as DNA, the CDR3 is TGTGCCAGCAGCCCCCGGGACAGGGTGTCTGGGGCCAACGTCCTGACTTTC. This rearrangement joins TRBV2 to TRBJ2-6; the match to TRBD1 covers 9 bases. The CDR3 runs 17 residues. Per germline, CDR1 SNHLY and CDR2 FYNNEI. V trimming: 6 bases; J trimming: 1 base; junction bases outside the gene matches: 7.

V is TRBV27 and J is TRBJ2-3; 8 bases line up with TRBD2. CDR3 length: 14 residues. Germline V CDR1 and CDR2: MNHEY, SMNVEV (reference sequence). J was trimmed by 4 bases and V by 6 bases; bases with no gene match: 6. Here the CDR3 DNA reads TGTGCCAGCAGGCGGGAGGACTGGGCAGATACGCAGTATTTT. As protein: CASRREDWADTQYF.

The genes are TRBV5-5 and TRBJ2-7, with a possible D match to TRBD2 (5 bases). The V gene lost 4 bases and the J gene lost 2 bases, with 7 bases spanning the gap. The germline CDR1 and CDR2 sequences are SGHKS and YYEKEE (reference sequence). The length of the CDR3 is 12 residues. The CDR3 DNA sequence: TGTGCCAGCAGCACCGGGACCTACGAGCAGTACTTC. It encodes CASSTGTYEQYF.

This clone was detected a few times. The chain links TRBV30 to TRBJ1-2; maybe TRBD1 (6 bases). Per the germline V gene, CDR1 is GTSNPN and CDR2 is SVGIG (reference sequence). The CDR3 totals 13 residues. Trimming pared 3 bases from V and 4 bases from J, leaving 12 bases between. CDR3 nucleotides: TGTGCCTGGAGGCCCACAGGGCTCTATGGCTACACCTTC. Residues: CAWRPTGLYGYTF.

This clone was detected only once. V usage is TRBV28 and J usage is TRBJ1-2; D gene uncertain. This CDR3 region has 13 residues. CDR1 is MDHEN and CDR2 is SYDVKM in the germline V gene. V lost 3 bases and J lost 1, with 6 bases in between. CDR3 in amino acids: CASSFQNNYGYTF. In DNA form, the CDR3 reads TGTGCCAGCAGTTTCCAGAATAACTATGGCTACACCTTC.

This sequence joins TRBV5-1 and TRBJ1-2; D gene uncertain. Germline CDR1 reads SGHRS; CDR2 reads YFSETQ. V lost 4 bases, J lost 4 bases, and 14 bases lay in between. The CDR3 covers 14 residues. CDR3 nucleotides: TGCGCCAGCAGCCTAGAGACCGCTCCCTATGGCTACACCTTC. It is translated as CASSLETAPYGYTF.

This clone appeared a few times. The chain couples TRBV4-2 to TRBJ2-1; D possibly corresponds to TRBD2 (6 bases). V lost 0 bases and J 8 bases, leaving 20 bases between the germline ends. There are 17 residues in the CDR3. The V gene's germline CDR1 is LGHNA and CDR2 YNFKEQ. The CDR3 here is CASSQDKTASADDEQFF. CDR3 bases: TGTGCCAGCAGCCAAGATAAAACAGCTAGCGCGGACGATGAGCAGTTCTTC.

This rearrangement joins TRBV11-2 to TRBJ1-4; 8 bases fit TRBD1. The CDR3 totals 15 residues. Germline V CDR1 and CDR2: SGHAT, FQNNGV. V lost 5 bases to trimming and J lost 5 bases; unmatched junction nucleotides: 7. The DNA for the CDR3 is TGTGCCAGCAGCCCAACGGGACAGGTGAATGAAAAACTGTTTTTT. Its protein product is CASSPTGQVNEKLFF.

The chain carries TRBV7-2 and TRBJ2-1; weak D call: TRBD1 (6 bases). The V end lost 1 base, the J end lost 7 bases, and 11 bases lay between the germline ends. The CDR3 loop spans 14 amino acids. Per germline, CDR1 SGHTA and CDR2 FQGNSA. The CDR3 DNA follows: TGTGCCAGCAGCTTAGTGAGAGGGGGTAATGAGCAGTTCTTC. Its protein product is CASSLVRGGNEQFF.

This chain connects TRBV28 to TRBJ2-2, with D possibly matching TRBD2 (5 bases). Germline V gene data show CDR1 as MDHEN and CDR2 as SYDVKM. The CDR3 loop spans 16 amino acids. Trimming left V 2 bases short and J 0 bases short, with 10 bases between. Here the CDR3 DNA reads TGTGCCAGCAGTTTACTAGCCCCGTCGAACACCGGGGAGCTGTTTTTT. This codes for CASSLLAPSNTGELFF.

Points on this clone: At one of its ends the junction is not consistent with the germline gene, which may arise from a read error. This chain uses TRBV14 with TRBJ1-3; D unclear. The CDR3 extends over 15 amino acids. CDR1 is SGHDN, CDR2 FVKESK, per germline. This CDR3 reads CASRQGGSWGNTIYF. The CDR3 nucleotides are TGTGCCAGCAGACAAGGCGGATCGTGGGGAAACACCATATATTTT. Full variable domain (remainder filled in from reference TRBV14 and TRBJ1-3): EAGVTQFPSHSVIEKGQTVTLRCDPISGHDNLYWYRRVMGKEIKFLLHFVKESKQDESGMPNNRFLAERTGGTYSTLKVQPAELEDSGVYFCASRQGGSWGNTIYFGEGSWLTVV.

This clone was recorded only once. J is TRBJ1-1 and V is TRBV7-3; D is unresolved. CDR3 size: 15 residues. CDR1 and CDR2 from the germline V gene are SGHTA and FQGTGA. The V and J ends lost 5 bases and 3 bases respectively, with 16 bases between them. The CDR3 here is CASSQPRAPHTEAFF. The CDR3 DNA reads as TGTGCCAGCAGCCAGCCGCGGGCCCCGCACACTGAAGCTTTCTTT.

The rearrangement links TRBV7-2 to TRBJ2-3, with 9 bases fitting TRBD1. Unmatched junction bases numbered 4, after V lost 2 bases and J lost 4 bases. The CDR3 is 15 residues long. Germline lookup yields CDR1 SGHTA and CDR2 FQGNSA. The CDR3 spells CASSLPRTGADTQYF. In DNA form, the CDR3 reads TGTGCCAGCAGCTTACCACGGACAGGGGCAGATACGCAGTATTTT.